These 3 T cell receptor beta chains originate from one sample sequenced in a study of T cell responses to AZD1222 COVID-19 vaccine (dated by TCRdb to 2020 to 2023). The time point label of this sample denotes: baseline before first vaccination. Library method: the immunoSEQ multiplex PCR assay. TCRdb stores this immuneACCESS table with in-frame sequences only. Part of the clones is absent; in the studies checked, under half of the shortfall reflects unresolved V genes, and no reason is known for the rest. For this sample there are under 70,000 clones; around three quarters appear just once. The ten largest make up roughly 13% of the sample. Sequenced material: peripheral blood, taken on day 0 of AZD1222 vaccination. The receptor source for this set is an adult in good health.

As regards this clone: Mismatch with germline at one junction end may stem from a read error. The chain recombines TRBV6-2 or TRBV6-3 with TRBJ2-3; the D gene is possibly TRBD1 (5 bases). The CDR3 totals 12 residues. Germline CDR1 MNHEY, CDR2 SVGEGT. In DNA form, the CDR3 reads TGTGCCAGCAGTACCCTCACAGGTACGCAGTATTTT. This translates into CASSTLTGTQYF.

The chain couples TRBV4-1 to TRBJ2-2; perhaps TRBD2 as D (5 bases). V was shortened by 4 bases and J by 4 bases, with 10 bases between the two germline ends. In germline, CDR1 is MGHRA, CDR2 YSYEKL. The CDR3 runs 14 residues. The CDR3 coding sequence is TGCGCCAGCAGCCTACGGGGATCCACCGGGGAGCTGTTTTTT. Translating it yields CASSLRGSTGELFF.

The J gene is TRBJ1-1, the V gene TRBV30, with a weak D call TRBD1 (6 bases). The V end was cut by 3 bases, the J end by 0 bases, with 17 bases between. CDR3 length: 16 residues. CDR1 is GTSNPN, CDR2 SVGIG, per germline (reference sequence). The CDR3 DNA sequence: TGTGCCTGGAGGCGAGGGGGACACTCCATGAACACTGAAGCTTTCTTT. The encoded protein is CAWRRGGHSMNTEAFF.